This TCR beta chain was sequenced for a study of OX40 agonist ivuxolimab in advanced cancers. V trimming: 0 bases; J trimming: 6 bases; junction bases outside the gene matches: 10. From germline, CDR1 is SGHRS and CDR2 YFSETQ. The CDR3 is 17 residues long. Measured with immunoSEQ multiplex PCR; TCRdb has only the in-frame clones, and not every one. The data hold 70,000 to 80,000 clones, with about 90% observed a single time. The chain recombines TRBV5-1 with TRBJ2-7; 12 nucleotides agree with TRBD1. This material consisted of CD4+ or CD8+ T cells sorted from blood, taken in a trial of the OX40 agonist ivuxolimab. The clonotype was recovered from an adult with an advanced solid tumor such as melanoma, head and neck, liver or kidney cancer. This chain's CDR3 is CASSLGRPGTGGVEQYF. Here the CDR3 DNA reads TGCGCCAGCAGCTTGGGGCGACCGGGGACAGGGGGCGTCGAGCAGTACTTC.